These 15 T cell receptor beta chains share one sample of origin, sequenced in a study of blood T cell repertoires in COVID-19. The protocol was immunoSEQ multiplex PCR, while the TCRdb copy is restricted to in-frame clones and leaves out a portion. The sample has more than 250,000 clones, approximately 80% seen once; the top ten hold 8.6%. The specimen was peripheral blood. Receptor source: a human donor in a cohort sampled during active COVID-19.

V and J are TRBV5-1 and TRBJ2-5; 7 positions agree with TRBD1. V lost 4 bases to trimming and J lost 2 bases; unmatched junction nucleotides: 11. This CDR3 region has 16 residues. Per germline, CDR1 SGHRS and CDR2 YFSETQ. CDR3 nucleotide sequence: TGCGCCAGCAGCGCGGCTCTGACAGGGAGTCAAGAGACCCAGTACTTC. Translation: CASSAALTGSQETQYF. Complete variable domain (other parts from reference TRBV5-1 and TRBJ2-5): KAGVTQTPRYLIKTRGQQVTLSCSPISGHRSVSWYQQTPGQGLQFLFEYFSETQRNKGNFPGRFSGRQFSNSRSEMNVSTLELGDSALYLCASSAALTGSQETQYFGPGTRLLVL.

The rearrangement uses TRBV27 and TRBJ2-1; D remains unclear. The V and J ends lost 4 bases and 10 bases respectively, with 11 bases between them. Germline CDR1 reads MNHEY; CDR2 reads SMNVEV (reference sequence). This CDR3 is built from 12 residues. The CDR3 coding sequence is TGTGCCAGCAGTTCCTCCGTCGTGGAGCAGTTCTTC. This translates into CASSSSVVEQFF.

The V gene is TRBV19, the J gene TRBJ1-3, with a possible D match to TRBD1 (5 bases). The germline CDR1 and CDR2 sequences are LNHDA and SQIVND (reference sequence). CDR3 length: 16 residues. Trimming shortened V by 6 bases and J by 2 bases, and 17 bases separated the two germline ends. Written as DNA, the CDR3 is TGTGCCAGTAGCCCCGAGGGACTGGGAACTGGAAACACCATATATTTT. Translating gives CASSPEGLGTGNTIYF.

The chain recombines TRBV5-6 with TRBJ2-7, with 9 nucleotides matching TRBD2. Germline trimming cut 4 bases from V and 0 bases from J; bases unmatched to any gene: 8. Germline values: CDR1 SGHDT, CDR2 YYEEEE. This CDR3 spans 16 amino acids. The CDR3 bases are TGTGCCAGCAGCAGTCAGCGGGGGGTACGCTCCTACGAGCAGTACTTC. Protein: CASSSQRGVRSYEQYF.

The V and J genes are TRBV6-5 and TRBJ1-3, with 7 bases lining up with TRBD1. Losses at the gene ends were 6 bases for V and 0 bases for J; bases not matched to a gene: 5. The CDR3 runs 15 residues. The germline CDR1 and CDR2 sequences are MNHEY and SVGAGI. CDR3 residues: CASRETGPSGNTIYF. The CDR3, as DNA: TGTGCCAGCAGAGAGACAGGGCCCTCTGGAAACACCATATATTTT.

Concerning this clone: One end of the junction varies from germline; a read error may be responsible. The V gene is TRBV27, the J gene TRBJ1-2; 7 positions match TRBD1. The CDR3 loop spans 17 amino acids. Germline values: CDR1 MNHEY, CDR2 SMNVEV (reference sequence). CDR3 amino acids: CASSASTGTAHNNGYTF. CDR3 coding DNA: TGTGCCAGCAGTGCATCAACCGGGACAGCCCATAACAATGGCTACACCTTC.

This chain connects TRBV6-6 to TRBJ2-7, with TRBD1 matching over 10 bases. The CDR3 sequence is 15 residues long. Looked up from germline, CDR1 is MNHNY and CDR2 is SVGAGI (reference sequence). V lost 6 bases to trimming and J lost 5 bases; unmatched junction nucleotides: 10. The CDR3 loop reads CASRWSGTGEHEQYF. The CDR3 DNA sequence: TGTGCCAGCAGGTGGTCGGGGACAGGGGAACACGAGCAGTACTTC.

The chain links TRBV5-4 to TRBJ2-7; D is possibly TRBD2 (6 bases). This CDR3 has 14 residues. Trimming stripped 1 base from V and 4 bases from J, with 12 bases between. Germline loops: CDR1 SGHNT, CDR2 YYREEE (reference sequence). The chain's CDR3 is CASSLSGTRYEQYF. The DNA of the CDR3 is TGTGCCAGCAGCTTGTCCGGGACTCGGTACGAGCAGTACTTC.

V and J are TRBV6-5 and TRBJ1-3, with no clear D. The V end lost 7 bases, the J end lost 0 bases, and 13 bases lay between the germline ends. The CDR3 has 15 residues. Germline-derived CDR1 and CDR2 are MNHEY and SVGAGI. CDR3 nucleotide sequence: TGTGCCAGCACCTCGACGGGAAGCTCTGGAAACACCATATATTTT. It yields the protein CASTSTGSSGNTIYF.

In the case of this clone: Additional DNA sequences in this sample encode the identical CDR3. DNA of the CDR3: TGTGCCAGCAGCTTACAGGGTGGCTATGGCTACACCTTC. Translated, it gives CASSLQGGYGYTF. The genes are TRBV7-3 and TRBJ1-2; tentatively, D is TRBD1 (5 bases). The CDR3 sequence is 13 residues long. V lost 2 bases and J lost 4, with 8 bases in between. Germline CDR1 and CDR2: SGHTA and FQGTGA.

The DNA of the CDR3 is TGTGCCAGCACCCCCGGGACTGGAGCCTACGAGCAGTACTTC. This codes for CASTPGTGAYEQYF. This sequence joins TRBV9 and TRBJ2-7; TRBD2 might be the D (6 bases). With 6 bases removed from V and 2 bases from J, the gap between germline ends came to 15 bases. Germline CDR1 SGDLS, CDR2 YYNGEE. This CDR3 comprises 14 residues. Variable domain in full (rest from reference TRBV9 and TRBJ2-7): DSGVTQTPKHLITATGQRVTLRCSPRSGDLSVYWYQQSLDQGLQFLIQYYNGEERAKGNILERFSAQQFPDLHSELNLSSLELGDSALYFCASTPGTGAYEQYFGPGTRLTVT.

The rearrangement joins TRBV6-4 to TRBJ1-5; D remains unclear. The CDR3 loop spans 13 amino acids. The V end was cut by 5 bases, the J end by 3 bases, with 8 bases between. Per the germline V gene, CDR1 is MRHNA and CDR2 is SNTAGT. This CDR3 reads CASSLEINQPQHF. DNA of the CDR3: TGTGCCAGCAGTCTCGAGATCAATCAGCCCCAGCATTTT.

The rearrangement joins TRBV5-4 to TRBJ1-3, with 8 bases identical to TRBD1. The ends lost 0 bases at V and 4 bases at J; junction bases unmatched: 6. Per the germline V gene, CDR1 is SGHNT and CDR2 is YYREEE (reference sequence). The CDR3 has 16 amino acids. CDR3: CASSLALRDRGNTIYF. The CDR3 DNA reads TGTGCCAGCAGCTTGGCACTCCGGGACAGGGGAAACACCATATATTTT.

The chain recombines TRBV4-3 with TRBJ1-1, with D possibly TRBD1 on 5 matching bases. V was pared by 0 bases and J by 2 bases, with 10 bases between. Germline CDR1 is LGHNA and CDR2 is YSLEER. This CDR3 contains 15 residues. The CDR3 coding sequence is TGCGCCAGCAGCCAAGATGGGGGGAGTAACACTGAAGCTTTCTTT. Protein sequence: CASSQDGGSNTEAFF.

This clone showed up just a few times. The gene calls are TRBV7-9 and TRBJ2-7; no reliable D call. CDR3 size: 13 residues. Trimming pared 4 bases from V and 1 base from J, leaving 8 bases between. Germline lookup yields CDR1 SEHNR and CDR2 FQNEAQ (reference sequence). The chain's CDR3 is CASSSVDSYEQYF. In DNA form, the CDR3 reads TGTGCCAGCAGCTCGGTTGATTCCTACGAGCAGTACTTC.